The clone carrying this TCR beta chain has just a few counts. These data come from a study of blood T cells in healthy people across ages. The CDR3 totals 13 residues. Germline trimming cut 8 bases from V and 5 bases from J; bases unmatched to any gene: 5. The V gene's germline CDR1 is DFQATT and CDR2 SNEGSKA (reference sequence). Then a second PCR, running roughly 7 to 11 cycles, was carried out with a sample-barcoded 5' primer and a J-beta primer mix. TCRdb used MiXCR to reprocess the 5' RACE reads, holding one entry per CDR3 protein. The table includes just over 800,000 distinct CDR3 sequences, under 80% detected once.

The chain is built from TRBV20-1 and TRBJ2-1; 11 bases are a match to TRBD2. The TCR was taken from a man younger than 40 in good health. The sequenced material came from blood. The CDR3 nucleotides are TGCAGTTCGACTAGCGGGGTGAACAATGAGCAGTTCTTC. Amino acid sequence: CSSTSGVNNEQFF.